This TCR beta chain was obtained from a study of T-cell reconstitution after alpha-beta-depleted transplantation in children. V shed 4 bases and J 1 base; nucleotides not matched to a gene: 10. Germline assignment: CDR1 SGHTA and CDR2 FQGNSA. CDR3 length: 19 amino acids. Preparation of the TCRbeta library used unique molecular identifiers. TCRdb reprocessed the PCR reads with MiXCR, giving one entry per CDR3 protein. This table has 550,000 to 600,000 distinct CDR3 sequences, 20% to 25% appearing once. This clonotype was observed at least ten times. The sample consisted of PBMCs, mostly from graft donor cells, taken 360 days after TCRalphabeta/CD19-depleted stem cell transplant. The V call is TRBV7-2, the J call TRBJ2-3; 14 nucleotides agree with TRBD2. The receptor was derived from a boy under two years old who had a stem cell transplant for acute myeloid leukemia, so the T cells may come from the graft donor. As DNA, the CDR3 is TGTGCCAGCAGCTCCCCCCGACCGGGACTAGCGGGGGGCACAGATACGCAGTATTTT. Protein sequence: CASSSPRPGLAGGTDTQYF.